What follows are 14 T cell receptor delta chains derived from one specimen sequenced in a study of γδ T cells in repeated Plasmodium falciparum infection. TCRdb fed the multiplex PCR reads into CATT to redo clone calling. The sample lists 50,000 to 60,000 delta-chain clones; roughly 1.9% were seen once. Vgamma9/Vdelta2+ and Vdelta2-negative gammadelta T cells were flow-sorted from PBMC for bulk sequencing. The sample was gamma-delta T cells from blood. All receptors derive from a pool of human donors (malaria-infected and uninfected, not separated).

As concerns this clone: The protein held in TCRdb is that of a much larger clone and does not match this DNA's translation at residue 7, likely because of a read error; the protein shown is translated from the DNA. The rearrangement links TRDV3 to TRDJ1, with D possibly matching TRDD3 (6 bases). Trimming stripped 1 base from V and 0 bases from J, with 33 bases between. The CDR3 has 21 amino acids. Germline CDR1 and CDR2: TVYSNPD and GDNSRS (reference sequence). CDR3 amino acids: CAFKTPGPALGWGMYTDKLIF. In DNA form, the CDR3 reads TGTGCCTTTAAAACTCCTGGCCCCGCGTTAGGCTGGGGAATGTACACCGATAAACTCATCTTT.

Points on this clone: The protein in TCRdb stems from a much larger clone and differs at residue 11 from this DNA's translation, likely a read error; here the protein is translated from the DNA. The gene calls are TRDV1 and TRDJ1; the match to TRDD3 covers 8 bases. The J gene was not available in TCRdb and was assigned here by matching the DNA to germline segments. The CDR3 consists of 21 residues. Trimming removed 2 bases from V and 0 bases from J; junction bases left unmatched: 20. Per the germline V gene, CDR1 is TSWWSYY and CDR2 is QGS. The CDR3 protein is CALGEVSQWGIHLLYTDKLIF. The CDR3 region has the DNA TGTGCTCTTGGGGAAGTATCCCAATGGGGGATTCACCTACTGTACACCGATAAACTCATCTTT.

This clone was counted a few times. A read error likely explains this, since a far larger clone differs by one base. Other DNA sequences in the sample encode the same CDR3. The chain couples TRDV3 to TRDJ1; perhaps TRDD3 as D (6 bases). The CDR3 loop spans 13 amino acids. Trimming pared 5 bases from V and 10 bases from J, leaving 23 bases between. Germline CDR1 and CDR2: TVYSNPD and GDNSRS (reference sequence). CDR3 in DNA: TGTGCCAAACGAGGAAGGATTGGGGATGGACTCATCTTT. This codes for CAKRGRIGDGLIF.

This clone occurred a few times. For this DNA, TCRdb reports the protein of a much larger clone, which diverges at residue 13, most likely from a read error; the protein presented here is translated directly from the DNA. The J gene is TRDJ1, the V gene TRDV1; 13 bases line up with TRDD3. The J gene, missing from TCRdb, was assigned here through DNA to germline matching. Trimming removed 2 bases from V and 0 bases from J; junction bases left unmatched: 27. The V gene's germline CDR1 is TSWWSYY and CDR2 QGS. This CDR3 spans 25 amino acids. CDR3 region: CALGEGSYFLSTHWGIRWYTDKLIF. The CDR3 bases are TGTGCTCTTGGGGAAGGTTCGTACTTCCTATCGACACACTGGGGGATACGCTGGTACACCGATAAACTCATCTTT.

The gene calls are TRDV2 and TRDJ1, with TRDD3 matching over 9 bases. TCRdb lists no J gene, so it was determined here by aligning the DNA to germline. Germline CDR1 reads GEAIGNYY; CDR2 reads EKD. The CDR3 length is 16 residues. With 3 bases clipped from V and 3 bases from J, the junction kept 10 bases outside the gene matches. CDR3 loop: CACDPLGDDGADKLIF. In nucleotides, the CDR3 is TGTGCCTGTGACCCTCTGGGGGATGACGGGGCCGATAAACTCATCTTT.

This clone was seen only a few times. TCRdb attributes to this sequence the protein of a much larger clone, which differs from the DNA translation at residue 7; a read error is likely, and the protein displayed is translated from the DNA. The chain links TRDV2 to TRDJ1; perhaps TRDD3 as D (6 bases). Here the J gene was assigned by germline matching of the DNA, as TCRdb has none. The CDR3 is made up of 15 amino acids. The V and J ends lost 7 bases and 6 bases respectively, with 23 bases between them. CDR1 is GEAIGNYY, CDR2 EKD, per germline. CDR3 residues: CAWATGRYYGNKLIF. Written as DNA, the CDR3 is TGTGCCTGGGCTACTGGGAGATACTATGGGAATAAACTCATCTTT.

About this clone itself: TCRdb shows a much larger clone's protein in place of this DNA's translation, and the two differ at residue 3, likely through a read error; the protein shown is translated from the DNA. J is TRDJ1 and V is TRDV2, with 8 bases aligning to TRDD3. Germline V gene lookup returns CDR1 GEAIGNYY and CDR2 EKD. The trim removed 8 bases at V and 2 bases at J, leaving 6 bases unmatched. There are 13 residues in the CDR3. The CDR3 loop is CAFWGIGTDKLIF. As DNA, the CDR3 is TGTGCCTTTTGGGGGATTGGGACCGATAAACTCATCTTT.

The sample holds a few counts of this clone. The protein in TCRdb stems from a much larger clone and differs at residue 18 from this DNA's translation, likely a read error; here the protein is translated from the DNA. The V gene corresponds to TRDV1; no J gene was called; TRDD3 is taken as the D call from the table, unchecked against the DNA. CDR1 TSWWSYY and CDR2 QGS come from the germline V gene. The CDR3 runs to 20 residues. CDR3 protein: CALGELRPTWGYWYTDKHIF. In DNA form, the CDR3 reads TGTGCTCTTGGGGAACTACGACCAACATGGGGATACTGGTACACCGATAAACACATCTTT.

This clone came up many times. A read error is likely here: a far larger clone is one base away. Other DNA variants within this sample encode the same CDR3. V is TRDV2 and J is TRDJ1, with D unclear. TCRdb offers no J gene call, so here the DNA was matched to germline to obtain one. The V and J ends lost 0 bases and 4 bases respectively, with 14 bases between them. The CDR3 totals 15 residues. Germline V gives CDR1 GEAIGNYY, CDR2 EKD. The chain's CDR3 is CACDTVGVPIDKLIF. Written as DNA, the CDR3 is TGTGCCTGTGACACCGTTGGAGTGCCTATCGATAAACTCATCTTT.

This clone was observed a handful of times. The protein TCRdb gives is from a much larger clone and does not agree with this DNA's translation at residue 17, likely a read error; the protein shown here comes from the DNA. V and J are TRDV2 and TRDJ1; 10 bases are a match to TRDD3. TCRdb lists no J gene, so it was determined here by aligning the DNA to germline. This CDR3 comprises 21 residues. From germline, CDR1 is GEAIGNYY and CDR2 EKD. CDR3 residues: CACDPLSTVVGDTRNTEKLIF. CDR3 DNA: TGTGCCTGTGACCCCTTAAGTACCGTGGTGGGGGATACCCGAAACACCGAGAAACTCATCTTT.

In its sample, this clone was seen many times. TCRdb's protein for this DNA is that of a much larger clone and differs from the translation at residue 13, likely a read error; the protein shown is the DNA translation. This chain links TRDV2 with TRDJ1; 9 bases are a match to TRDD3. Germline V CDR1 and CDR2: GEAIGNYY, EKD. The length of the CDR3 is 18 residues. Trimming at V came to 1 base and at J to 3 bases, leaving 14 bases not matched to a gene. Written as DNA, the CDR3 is TGTGCCTGTGACACAATTACACTGGGGATACGGTACGCCGATAAACTCATCTTT. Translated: CACDTITLGIRYADKLIF.

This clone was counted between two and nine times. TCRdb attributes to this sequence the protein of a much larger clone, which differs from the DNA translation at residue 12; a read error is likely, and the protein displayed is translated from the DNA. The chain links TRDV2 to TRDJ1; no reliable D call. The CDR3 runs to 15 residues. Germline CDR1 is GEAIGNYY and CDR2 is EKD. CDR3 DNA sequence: TGTGCCTGTGACACCGTGAACCCCGGTGCCGATGAACTCATCTTT. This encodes CACDTVNPGADELIF.

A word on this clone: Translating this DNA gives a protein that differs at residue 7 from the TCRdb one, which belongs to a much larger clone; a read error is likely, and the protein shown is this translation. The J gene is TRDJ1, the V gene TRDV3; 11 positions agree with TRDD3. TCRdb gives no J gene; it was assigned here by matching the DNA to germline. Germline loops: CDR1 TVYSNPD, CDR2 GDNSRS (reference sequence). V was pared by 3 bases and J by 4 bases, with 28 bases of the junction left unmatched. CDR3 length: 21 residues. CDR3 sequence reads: CAFLPSFFILGDIAGNDKLIF. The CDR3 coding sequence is TGTGCCTTCCTTCCCTCCTTCTTCATACTGGGGGATATCGCGGGAAACGATAAACTCATCTTT.

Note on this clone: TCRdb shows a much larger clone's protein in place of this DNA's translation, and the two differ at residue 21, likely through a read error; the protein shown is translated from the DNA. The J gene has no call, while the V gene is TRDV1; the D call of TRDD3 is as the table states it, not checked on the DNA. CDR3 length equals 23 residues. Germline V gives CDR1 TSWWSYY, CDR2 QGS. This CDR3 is CALGSTWAAPFLFGGYDTDKFIF. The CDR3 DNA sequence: TGTGCTCTTGGGTCAACTTGGGCGGCTCCCTTCCTGTTTGGGGGATACGACACCGATAAATTCATCTTT.